This T cell receptor (beta chain) emerged from a study of post-analysis software for immune sequencing data. The study, taken as a whole, reports: Patients showed TRBV5-6, TRBV5-1 and TRBV20-1 among 4 or 5 TRBV segments more frequent than in controls. Versus controls, multiple sclerosis patients showed significantly lower diversity (normalized Chao1).

Unique molecular identifiers featured in each of the TCR beta cDNA libraries. Some 500,000 cDNA molecules were obtained per 1 to 10 million input T cells. From the PCR reads, TCRdb called clonotypes with MiXCR, one entry per CDR3 protein. Here the sample spans a few hundred thousand distinct CDR3 sequences, less than 40% being singletons. This CDR3 has 14 amino acids. Germline values: CDR1 DFQATT, CDR2 SNEGSKA (reference sequence). This clonotype was seen a handful of times. Its antigen remains unknown. This clonotype was sampled from a girl under 18 with multiple sclerosis. The chain combines TRBV20-1 with TRBJ2-1; 7 bases are a match to TRBD2. Specimen: blood. The CDR3 here is CRVSGLSSYNEQFF. CDR3 nucleotides: TGCAGGGTTAGCGGGCTAAGCTCCTACAATGAGCAGTTCTTC.